These 30 T cell receptor beta chains came from one sample sequenced in a study of T-cell reconstitution after alpha-beta-depleted transplantation in children. Researchers prepared the TCRbeta library using unique molecular identifiers, the study reports. TCRdb reanalysed the PCR reads using MiXCR and keeps one entry per CDR3 protein. Of approximately 350,000 distinct CDR3 sequences listed, approximately 12% are singletons. The sample here was PBMCs, taken from the stem cell graft. The receptors originated from a human donor who donated a stem cell graft to a child with Fanconi anemia.

The chain joins TRBV2 to TRBJ2-3, with unresolved D. The CDR3 has 12 residues. CDR1 is SNHLY and CDR2 is FYNNEI in the germline V gene. The ends were cut back, 8 bases at V and 3 bases at J, with 9 bases in the middle. In DNA form, the CDR3 reads TGTGCCAGCGTGCCAGAAACAGATACGCAGTATTTT. Its translation is CASVPETDTQYF.

This clonotype came up a few times. V usage is TRBV7-8 and J usage is TRBJ1-5, with D perhaps matching TRBD1 (6 bases). The V gene lost 3 bases and the J gene lost 7 bases, with 19 bases spanning the gap. Germline V gene sequence: CDR1 SGHVS, CDR2 FQNEAQ. CDR3 length equals 16 residues. In DNA form, the CDR3 reads TGTGCCAGCAGCTTCGCAGCTGGACAGATTGGGCAGCCCCAGCATTTT. Its protein product is CASSFAAGQIGQPQHF.

The gene calls are TRBV25-1 and TRBJ1-1, with D unclear. The CDR3 is 13 amino acids. Trimming removed 1 base from V and 6 bases from J, with 9 bases in between. Per germline, CDR1 MGHDK and CDR2 SYGVNS. CDR3 region: CASSELIGSEAFF. DNA for the CDR3: TGTGCCAGCAGTGAATTGATAGGCTCTGAAGCTTTCTTT. The entire variable domain, with the rest obtained from reference TRBV25-1 and TRBJ1-1, is as follows: EADIYQTPRYLVIGTGKKITLECSQTMGHDKMYWYQQDPGMELHLIHYSYGVNSTEKGDLSSESTVSRIRTEHFPLTLESARPSHTSQYLCASSELIGSEAFFGQGTRLTVV.

The table lists this clonotype with many counts. The V call is TRBV9, the J call TRBJ2-5, with D unresolved. The germline V and J ends were trimmed by 0 bases and 2 bases, with 8 bases remaining between them. The CDR3 is made up of 14 amino acids. CDR1 SGDLS and CDR2 YYNGEE come from the germline V gene. In DNA form, the CDR3 reads TGTGCCAGCAGCGTAGTACCAGGACAAGAGACCCAGTACTTC. Its translation: CASSVVPGQETQYF.

V gene TRBV10-2 combines with J gene TRBJ1-1; 7 positions match TRBD1. Germline CDR1 reads WSHSY; CDR2 reads SAAADI. The CDR3 is made up of 13 amino acids. Losses at the gene ends were 7 bases for V and 6 bases for J; bases not matched to a gene: 8. The CDR3 sequence is CASTIKGAAEAFF. CDR3 sequence (DNA): TGCGCCAGCACTATAAAGGGGGCAGCTGAAGCTTTCTTT.

The sample holds a few counts of this clonotype. V usage is TRBV12-3 or TRBV12-4 and J usage is TRBJ2-1; a possible D gene is TRBD1 (6 bases). Trimming cost V 6 bases and J 10 bases, with 10 bases left between them. The CDR3 is 11 residues long. In DNA, the CDR3 is TGTGCCAGCAGATATGGACAGGAGCAGTTCTTC. Its protein product is CASRYGQEQFF.

The chain combines TRBV7-9 with TRBJ2-4; TRBD2 is a possible D gene (7 bases). The V end was cut by 6 bases, the J end by 9 bases, with 15 bases between. Germline V gene lookup returns CDR1 SEHNR and CDR2 FQNEAQ (reference sequence). This CDR3 is built from 13 residues. The CDR3 DNA follows: TGTGCCAGCAGTGTCGGGGGGCCGGCCATTCAGTACTTC. Protein product: CASSVGGPAIQYF.

This clonotype came up many times. The V call is TRBV29-1, the J call TRBJ2-3; 7 bases are shared with TRBD2. V lost 3 bases, J lost 3 bases, and 3 bases stayed unmatched. CDR1 is SQVTM, CDR2 ANQGSEA, per germline. CDR3 size: 13 residues. CDR3 in DNA: TGCAGCGTTGACGACGGGGGGACAGATACGCAGTATTTT. This codes for CSVDDGGTDTQYF.

This clonotype appeared a few times. The chain recombines TRBV7-2 with TRBJ1-4, with D possibly TRBD1 on 6 matching bases. CDR1 SGHTA and CDR2 FQGNSA come from the germline V gene. The CDR3 is 14 residues long. V lost 4 bases to trimming and J lost 5 bases, with 11 bases between them. CDR3 bases: TGTGCCAGCAGCTCAGACAGGCTAAATGAAAAACTGTTTTTT. It yields the protein CASSSDRLNEKLFF.

This clonotype was seen a handful of times. This rearrangement joins TRBV5-6 to TRBJ2-4, with 8 bases fitting TRBD2. The CDR3 is 15 amino acids. Germline V gene lookup returns CDR1 SGHDT and CDR2 YYEEEE. After removal of 2 bases from V and 2 bases from J, the junction contained 3 bases not matched to a gene. CDR3 DNA: TGTGCCAGCAGCTTCGCGGGGGGCACCAAAAACATTCAGTACTTC. Translated: CASSFAGGTKNIQYF.

This clonotype was recorded once. The V gene is TRBV2, the J gene TRBJ2-7; D call uncertain. The CDR3 covers 15 residues. Germline V gene sequence: CDR1 SNHLY, CDR2 FYNNEI. Trimming cost V 8 bases and J 6 bases, with 23 bases left between them. CDR3 region: CASCVIIKLRCEQYF. CDR3 nucleotide sequence: TGTGCCAGCTGCGTGATTATCAAACTCAGGTGCGAGCAGTACTTC.

The chain joins TRBV11-2 to TRBJ2-7, with a weak D call TRBD2 (5 bases). V lost 1 base and J lost 6, with 10 bases in between. This CDR3 contains 13 residues. Germline values: CDR1 SGHAT, CDR2 FQNNGV. The CDR3, as DNA: TGTGCCAGCAGCTTAGGAGGGCTGAGCGAGCAGTACGTC. This sequence encodes CASSLGGLSEQYV.

This clonotype showed up many times. Sequence at one end of the junction differs from germline and may be a read error. The chain carries TRBV7-7 and TRBJ1-4; D unclear. The CDR3 length is 13 residues. Per germline, CDR1 SSHAT and CDR2 FNYEAQ (reference sequence). DNA for the CDR3: TGTGCTAGCAGCCGCGGGCTCAATGAAAAACTGTTTTTT. This gives the protein CASSRGLNEKLFF.

This clonotype was seen only a few times. This chain links TRBV2 with TRBJ2-1, with D possibly TRBD2 on 5 matching bases. V was clipped by 6 bases and J by 4 bases, with 13 bases between them. There are 14 residues in the CDR3. Germline CDR1 reads SNHLY; CDR2 reads FYNNEI. The CDR3 DNA reads as TGTGCCAGCAGGAAGGAGGCTGGGTACAATGAGCAGTTCTTC. Translating it yields CASRKEAGYNEQFF.

Many counts were recorded for this clonotype. The chain joins TRBV12-3 or TRBV12-4 to TRBJ1-5; tentative D call: TRBD1 (5 bases). Trimming left V 5 bases short and J 9 bases short, with 11 bases between. The CDR3 sequence is 12 residues long. CDR3 DNA sequence: TGTGCCAGCAGTGGACCTCAGGGGCCCCAGCATTTT. Amino acids: CASSGPQGPQHF.

This clonotype has more than one count but fewer than ten. The genes are TRBV7-3 and TRBJ2-7; D might be TRBD1 (7 bases). V was clipped by 3 bases and J by 0 bases, with 12 bases between them. Germline assignment: CDR1 SGHTA and CDR2 FQGTGA. This CDR3 spans 15 amino acids. The DNA of the CDR3 is TGTGCCAGCAGCTTCCAGGGGGGAGACTCCTACGAGCAGTACTTC. Amino acids: CASSFQGGDSYEQYF.

The rearrangement links TRBV7-2 to TRBJ2-1, with TRBD2 matching over 8 bases. The V gene's germline CDR1 is SGHTA and CDR2 FQGNSA. This CDR3 spans 13 amino acids. V was clipped by 5 bases and J by 10 bases; unmatched bases: 7. CDR3 bases: TGTGCCAGCAGCCGGGAGGGGGGTGGGGAGCAGTTCTTC. Translating gives CASSREGGGEQFF.

The chain links TRBV4-2 to TRBJ1-5; D is perhaps TRBD1 (5 bases). Trimming cost V 3 bases and J 1 base, with 10 bases left between them. CDR1 is LGHNA, CDR2 YNFKEQ, per germline. CDR3 length: 15 amino acids. The CDR3 DNA reads as TGTGCCAGCAGCCACGAGCAGGGAAGCAATCAGCCCCAGCATTTT. This encodes CASSHEQGSNQPQHF.

The chain has TRBV20-1 and TRBJ2-7; D tentatively fits TRBD1 or TRBD2 (6 bases each). Germline assignment: CDR1 DFQATT and CDR2 SNEGSKA (reference sequence). The V and J ends lost 3 bases and 4 bases respectively, with 16 bases between them. The CDR3 is made up of 14 amino acids. The CDR3 DNA reads as TGCAGTGCTAGTCTAGGGGGGACGGGTTACGAGCAGTACGTC. This codes for CSASLGGTGYEQYV.

V and J are TRBV7-8 and TRBJ2-1; 11 positions match TRBD1. The CDR3 loop spans 15 amino acids. Germline V gene lookup returns CDR1 SGHVS and CDR2 FQNEAQ. V shed 5 bases, J shed 9 bases, and the junction held 9 bases outside the gene matches. This CDR3 reads CASSRSRTGGSEQFF. The CDR3 DNA reads as TGTGCCAGCAGCCGATCGAGGACAGGGGGCAGTGAGCAGTTCTTC.

The gene calls are TRBV27 and TRBJ1-1; D is unresolved. This CDR3 is 14 amino acids long. The germline V and J ends were trimmed by 0 bases and 4 bases, with 9 bases remaining between them. Germline CDR1 is MNHEY and CDR2 is SMNVEV (reference sequence). CDR3 nucleotide sequence: TGTGCCAGCAGTTTATCGGTGGGTATCACTGAAGCTTTCTTT. This codes for CASSLSVGITEAFF.

The chain recombines TRBV2 with TRBJ1-1; no reliable D call. Germline V CDR1 and CDR2: SNHLY, FYNNEI. Trimming left V 4 bases short and J 0 bases short, with 6 bases between. The CDR3 loop spans 13 amino acids. CDR3 DNA sequence: TGTGCCAGCAGTGTCTTTTTGAACACTGAAGCTTTCTTT. Residues: CASSVFLNTEAFF.

The J gene is TRBJ1-1, the V gene TRBV18; D unresolved. Germline CDR1 is KGHSH and CDR2 is LQKENI. The V and J ends lost 6 bases and 7 bases respectively, with 15 bases between them. This CDR3 contains 13 residues. CDR3 bases: TGTGCCAGCTCGTTCAGCGAAGCAAATGAAGCTTTCTTT. It is translated as CASSFSEANEAFF.

This chain links TRBV10-3 with TRBJ1-6, with 8 bases fitting TRBD1. CDR1 ENHRY and CDR2 SYGVKD come from the germline V gene. Germline trimming cut 3 bases from V and 7 bases from J; bases unmatched to any gene: 17. This CDR3 has 19 amino acids. CDR3 region: CAISESQGGQGAGNSPLHF. The CDR3 bases are TGTGCCATCAGTGAATCACAGGGGGGGCAGGGGGCTGGAAATTCACCCCTCCACTTT.

The chain uses TRBV5-1 and TRBJ1-1; D may be TRBD1 (6 bases). CDR3 length: 15 residues. Germline V gives CDR1 SGHRS, CDR2 YFSETQ. V lost 4 bases and J lost 1, with 14 bases in between. CDR3 region: CASSESGGRNTEAFF. The CDR3 DNA is TGCGCCAGCAGCGAGTCGGGGGGGCGGAACACTGAAGCTTTCTTT.

This chain uses TRBV30 with TRBJ2-2; D may match TRBD1 or TRBD2 (5 bases each). V was pared by 7 bases and J by 8 bases, with 11 bases between. The CDR3 loop spans 11 amino acids. Germline V gene data show CDR1 as GTSNPN and CDR2 as SVGIG (reference sequence). CDR3 loop: CASGARGELFF. CDR3 in DNA: TGTGCCTCCGGGGCACGAGGGGAGCTGTTTTTT.

This clonotype was recorded at least ten times. The chain combines TRBV27 with TRBJ2-3, with D perhaps assigned TRBD1 or TRBD2 (5 bases each). CDR1 and CDR2 from the germline V gene are MNHEY and SMNVEV (reference sequence). V was trimmed by 5 bases and J by 0 bases, leaving 12 bases between them. The CDR3 spans 15 residues. The DNA of the CDR3 is TGTGCCAGCAGTATGGGTGAGGGGAGCACAGATACGCAGTATTTT. It encodes CASSMGEGSTDTQYF.

This chain uses TRBV12-3 or TRBV12-4 with TRBJ2-1, with 7 bases aligning to TRBD1. V trimming: 6 bases; J trimming: 7 bases; junction bases outside the gene matches: 9. The CDR3 is 14 residues long. The CDR3 DNA sequence: TGTGCCAGCAGCAGAGGGGGCGTGGGGAATGAGCAGTTCTTC. It yields the protein CASSRGGVGNEQFF.

There are many counts of this clonotype. This chain uses TRBV30 with TRBJ2-5; 10 nucleotides line up with TRBD2. The CDR3 runs to 13 residues. Germline CDR1 reads GTSNPN; CDR2 reads SVGIG (reference sequence). V lost 8 bases, J lost 3 bases, and 6 bases stayed unmatched. Here the CDR3 DNA reads TGTGCCAGTACCGGGACTAGCGAAGAGACCCAGTACTTC. Its protein product is CASTGTSEETQYF.

This clonotype has a handful of counts. V gene TRBV7-2 combines with J gene TRBJ2-2; D possibly matches TRBD1 or TRBD2 (5 bases each). V lost 2 bases and J lost 0, with 13 bases in between. The CDR3 runs 17 residues. The V gene's germline CDR1 is SGHTA and CDR2 FQGNSA. The CDR3 is CASSLKGQGANTGELFF. The CDR3 coding sequence is TGTGCCAGCAGCTTAAAGGGGCAGGGAGCGAACACCGGGGAGCTGTTTTTT.